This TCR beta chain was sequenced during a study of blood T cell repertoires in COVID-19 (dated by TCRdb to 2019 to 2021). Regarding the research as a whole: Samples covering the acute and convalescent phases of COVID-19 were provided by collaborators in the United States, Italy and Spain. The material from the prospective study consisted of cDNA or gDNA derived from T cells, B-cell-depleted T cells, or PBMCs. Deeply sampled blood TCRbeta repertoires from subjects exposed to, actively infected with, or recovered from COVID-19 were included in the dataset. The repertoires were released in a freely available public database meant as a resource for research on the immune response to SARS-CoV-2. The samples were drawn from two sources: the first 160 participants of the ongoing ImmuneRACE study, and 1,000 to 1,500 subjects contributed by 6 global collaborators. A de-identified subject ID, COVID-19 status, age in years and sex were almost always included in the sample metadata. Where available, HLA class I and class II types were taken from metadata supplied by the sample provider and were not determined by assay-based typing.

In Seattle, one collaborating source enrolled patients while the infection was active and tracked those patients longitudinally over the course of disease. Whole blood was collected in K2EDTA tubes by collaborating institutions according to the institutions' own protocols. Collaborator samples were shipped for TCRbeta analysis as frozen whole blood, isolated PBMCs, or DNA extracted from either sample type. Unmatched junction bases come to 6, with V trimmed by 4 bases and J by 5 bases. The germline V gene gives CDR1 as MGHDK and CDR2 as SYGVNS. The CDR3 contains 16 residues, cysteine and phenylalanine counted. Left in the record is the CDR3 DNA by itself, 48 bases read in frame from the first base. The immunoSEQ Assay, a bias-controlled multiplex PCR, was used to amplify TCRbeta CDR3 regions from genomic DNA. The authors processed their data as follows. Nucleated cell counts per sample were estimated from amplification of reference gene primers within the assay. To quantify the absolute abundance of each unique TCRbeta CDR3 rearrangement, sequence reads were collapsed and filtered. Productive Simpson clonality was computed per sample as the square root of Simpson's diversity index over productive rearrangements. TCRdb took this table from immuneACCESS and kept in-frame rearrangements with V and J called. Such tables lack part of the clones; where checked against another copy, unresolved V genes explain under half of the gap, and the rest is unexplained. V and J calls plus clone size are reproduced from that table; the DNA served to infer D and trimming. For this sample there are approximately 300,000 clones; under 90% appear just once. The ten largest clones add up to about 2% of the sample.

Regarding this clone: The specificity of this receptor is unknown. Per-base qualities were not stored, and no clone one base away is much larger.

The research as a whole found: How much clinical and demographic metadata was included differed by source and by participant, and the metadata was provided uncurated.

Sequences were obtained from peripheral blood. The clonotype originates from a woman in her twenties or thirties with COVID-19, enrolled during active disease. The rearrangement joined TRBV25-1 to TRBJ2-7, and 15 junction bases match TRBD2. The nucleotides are TGTGCCAGCAGTGGGACTAGCGGGGGGGCACGGAACGAGCAGTACTTC. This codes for CASSGTSGGARNEQYF.